The 20 T cell receptor beta chains below come from one sample, sequenced in a study of OX40 agonist ivuxolimab in advanced cancers. Assay used: immunoSEQ multiplex PCR; TCRdb lists only in-frame clones, some missing. The top ten clones hold 3.5% to 4% of a sample with roughly 100,000 clones, over 75% of them seen once. The specimen comprised CD4+ or CD8+ T cells sorted from blood, sampled in a trial of the OX40 agonist ivuxolimab. Receptors originate from an adult with an advanced solid tumor such as melanoma, head and neck, liver or kidney cancer.

The rearrangement uses TRBV27 and TRBJ2-5, with unresolved D. Germline CDR1 and CDR2: MNHEY and SMNVEV (reference sequence). The ends were cut back, 2 bases at V and 5 bases at J, with 9 bases in the middle. The CDR3 has 13 amino acids. CDR3 in DNA: TGTGCCAGCAGTTTAGCCGCTTGGGAGACCCAGTACTTC. Protein: CASSLAAWETQYF.

The rearrangement joins TRBV7-2 to TRBJ1-1, with D tentatively TRBD1 (5 bases). Germline CDR1 is SGHTA and CDR2 is FQGNSA. Trimming stripped 4 bases from V and 11 bases from J, with 17 bases between. The CDR3 extends over 13 amino acids. The CDR3 loop reads CASSSSGGGDAFF. CDR3 bases: TGTGCCAGCAGCTCCTCCGGGGGGGGTGATGCTTTCTTT.

The chain employs TRBV9 and TRBJ2-1; TRBD1 agrees at 7 bases. CDR1 and CDR2 (germline): SGDLS, YYNGEE. The J segment lost 5 bases and the V segment lost 3 bases, leaving 2 bases of the junction unmatched. The CDR3 is 13 residues long. The DNA of the CDR3 is TGTGCCAGCAGCGGGGACAGCAACAATGAGCAGTTCTTC. It specifies CASSGDSNNEQFF.

The V and J genes are TRBV7-8 and TRBJ2-4, with D possibly matching TRBD2 (5 bases). CDR3 length equals 14 residues. The V end lost 5 bases, the J end lost 4 bases, and 12 bases lay between the germline ends. Germline V gene sequence: CDR1 SGHVS, CDR2 FQNEAQ. The CDR3 is CASSETEGKNIQYF. CDR3 sequence (DNA): TGTGCCAGCAGCGAGACCGAGGGAAAAAACATTCAGTACTTC. Together with reference TRBV7-8 and TRBJ2-4, the CDR3 gives the full variable domain: GAGVSQSPRYKVAKRGQDVALRCDPISGHVSLFWYQQALGQGPEFLTYFQNEAQLDKSGLPSDRFFAERPEGSVSTLKIQRTQQEDSAVYLCASSETEGKNIQYFGAGTRLSVL.

The rearrangement uses TRBV5-1 and TRBJ2-4; 8 bases are a match to TRBD1. Germline trimming cut 4 bases from V and 8 bases from J; bases unmatched to any gene: 5. This CDR3 contains 13 residues. The germline V gene encodes CDR1 SGHRS and CDR2 YFSETQ. CDR3: CASSPGTGHIQYF. The CDR3, as DNA: TGCGCCAGCAGCCCCGGGACAGGACACATTCAGTACTTC.

The V gene is TRBV5-4, the J gene TRBJ2-1; 15 nucleotides agree with TRBD2. Germline loops: CDR1 SGHNT, CDR2 YYREEE (reference sequence). The CDR3 is 17 residues long. J lost 5 bases, V lost 4 bases, and 7 bases had no gene match. The CDR3 is CASSTGLAGGRHNEQFF. The CDR3 DNA reads as TGTGCCAGCAGCACGGGACTAGCGGGAGGTCGTCACAATGAGCAGTTCTTC.

The sample holds one count of this clone. The V call is TRBV4-3, the J call TRBJ1-1, with 7 positions matching TRBD1. Germline CDR1 reads LGHNA; CDR2 reads YSLEER. V dropped 1 base and J dropped 1; count of bases not matched to a gene: 9. The CDR3 sequence is 17 residues long. The CDR3: CASSQGLNRGKNTEAFF. CDR3 nucleotides: TGCGCCAGCAGCCAAGGACTCAACAGGGGAAAGAACACTGAAGCTTTCTTT.

The chain recombines TRBV15 with TRBJ1-5, with 9 bases fitting TRBD1. The CDR3 loop spans 19 amino acids. CDR1 and CDR2 (germline): LNHNV, YYDKDF (reference sequence). V dropped 3 bases and J dropped 7; count of bases not matched to a gene: 19. CDR3 DNA sequence: TGTGCCACCAGCAGGATACAGGGGGCGTTCGGGGGCACCTTGCAGCCCCAGCATTTT. This gives the protein CATSRIQGAFGGTLQPQHF.

The chain joins TRBV5-1 to TRBJ2-5; D gene uncertain. The CDR3 spans 13 residues. Germline-derived CDR1 and CDR2 are SGHRS and YFSETQ. V was shortened by 1 base and J by 5 bases, with 9 bases between the two germline ends. The CDR3 is CASSLNLGETQYF. CDR3 nucleotides: TGCGCCAGCAGCTTGAACCTCGGGGAGACCCAGTACTTC.

The chain has TRBV6-8 and TRBJ2-5; perhaps TRBD2 as D (7 bases). The CDR3 is made up of 15 amino acids. Trimming stripped 2 bases from V and 9 bases from J, with 19 bases between. Germline V gene sequence: CDR1 MNHGY, CDR2 SAAAGT. The CDR3 DNA follows: TGTGCCAGCAGTTACAGGGGGGGATGGACGTGCGCCCAGTACTTC. It yields the protein CASSYRGGWTCAQYF.

The chain recombines TRBV29-1 with TRBJ1-1, with 8 bases matching TRBD1. V lost 2 bases to trimming and J lost 5 bases; unmatched junction nucleotides: 4. Germline-derived CDR1 and CDR2 are SQVTM and ANQGSEA. The CDR3 totals 13 residues. Here the CDR3 reads CSVEKTGGTEAFF. CDR3 DNA: TGCAGCGTTGAAAAAACAGGGGGAACTGAAGCTTTCTTT. Using reference TRBV29-1 and TRBJ1-1 for the parts outside the CDR3, the full variable domain is SAVISQKPSRDICQRGTSLTIQCQVDSQVTMMFWYRQQPGQSLTLIATANQGSEATYESGFVIDKFPISRPNLTFSTLTVSNMSPEDSSIYLCSVEKTGGTEAFFGQGTRLTVV.

The chain employs TRBV11-2 and TRBJ2-7; tentative D call: TRBD2 (6 bases). CDR1 is SGHAT, CDR2 FQNNGV, per germline. V lost 2 bases and J lost 4, with 9 bases in between. The length of the CDR3 is 13 residues. The CDR3 nucleotides read TGTGCCAGCAGCTTAACGGCGGGGTACGAGCAGTACTTC. It specifies CASSLTAGYEQYF.

The chain carries TRBV28 and TRBJ2-2; D is unresolved. Germline V gene sequence: CDR1 MDHEN, CDR2 SYDVKM. The CDR3 has 14 amino acids. Trimming pared 3 bases from V and 2 bases from J, leaving 7 bases between. As DNA, the CDR3 is TGTGCCAGCAGTTTTGACGGTAACACCGGGGAGCTGTTTTTT. It codes for CASSFDGNTGELFF. Using reference TRBV28 and TRBJ2-2 for the parts outside the CDR3, the full variable domain is DVKVTQSSRYLVKRTGEKVFLECVQDMDHENMFWYRQDPGLGLRLIYFSYDVKMKEKGDIPEGYSVSREKKERFSLILESASTNQTSMYLCASSFDGNTGELFFGEGSRLTVL.

This chain joins TRBV28 and TRBJ2-7; D call uncertain. V lost 3 bases, J lost 4 bases, and 4 bases lay in between. Germline loops: CDR1 MDHEN, CDR2 SYDVKM. The CDR3 is made up of 11 amino acids. The CDR3 coding sequence is TGTGCCAGCAGTTTTCGGTACGAGCAGTACTTC. Translated: CASSFRYEQYF.

The chain has TRBV28 and TRBJ1-4; D possibly corresponds to TRBD1 (5 bases). The germline V gene has CDR1 MDHEN and CDR2 SYDVKM. V lost 6 bases, J lost 8 bases, and 19 bases lay in between. This CDR3 comprises 15 residues. For the CDR3, the DNA is TGTGCCAGCAGGCGAGACAGAGCCGCTTGGGAAAAACTGTTTTTT. The encoded protein is CASRRDRAAWEKLFF.

The chain is built from TRBV11-2 and TRBJ2-7; D may be TRBD2 (5 bases). Trimming shortened V by 3 bases and J by 7 bases, and 19 bases separated the two germline ends. Germline V lookup: CDR1 SGHAT, CDR2 FQNNGV. The CDR3 has 15 amino acids. In nucleotides, the CDR3 is TGTGCCAGCAGCTTGTACATCGGAGGTCTCGGAGAGCAGTACTTC. It specifies CASSLYIGGLGEQYF.

This clone has a single count. The V gene is TRBV30, the J gene TRBJ2-5; D is possibly TRBD1 (6 bases). Germline V CDR1 and CDR2: GTSNPN, SVGIG (reference sequence). The CDR3 has 13 residues. Trimming took off 7 bases at V and 0 bases at J, with 12 bases between the two ends. The CDR3 DNA follows: TGTGCCTTGACGAGGGGGAACCAAGAGACCCAGTACTTC. Its protein product is CALTRGNQETQYF. Full variable domain (remainder filled in from reference TRBV30 and TRBJ2-5): SQTIHQWPATLVQPVGSPLSLECTVEGTSNPNLYWYRQAAGRGLQLLFYSVGIGQISSEVPQNLSASRPQDRQFILSSKKLLLSDSGFYLCALTRGNQETQYFGPGTRLLVL.

The sample holds one count of this clone. The chain couples TRBV5-4 to TRBJ2-7; TRBD2 is a possible D gene (6 bases). The CDR3 has 14 residues. Germline values: CDR1 SGHNT, CDR2 YYREEE (reference sequence). Trimming cost V 2 bases and J 0 bases, with 9 bases left between them. CDR3 DNA: TGTGCCAGCAGCTTCCTCGGGGGCTCCTACGAGCAGTACTTC. This translates into CASSFLGGSYEQYF. The full variable domain, completed using reference TRBV5-4 and TRBJ2-7, is ETGVTQSPTHLIKTRGQQVTLRCSSQSGHNTVSWYQQALGQGPQFIFQYYREEENGRGNFPPRFSGLQFPNYSSELNVNALELDDSALYLCASSFLGGSYEQYFGPGTRLTVT.

This sequence joins TRBV29-1 and TRBJ1-1; TRBD1 aligns across 12 bases. V gave up 2 bases and J gave up 7 bases; unmatched junction bases: 5. The CDR3 contains 14 residues. The V gene's germline CDR1 is SQVTM and CDR2 ANQGSEA. The CDR3 DNA is TGCAGCGTTGAATGGGACAGGGGGCAATATGAAGCTTTCTTT. The encoded protein is CSVEWDRGQYEAFF. The variable domain in full, completed from reference TRBV29-1 and TRBJ1-1, reads SAVISQKPSRDICQRGTSLTIQCQVDSQVTMMFWYRQQPGQSLTLIATANQGSEATYESGFVIDKFPISRPNLTFSTLTVSNMSPEDSSIYLCSVEWDRGQYEAFFGQGTRLTVV.

The gene calls are TRBV7-6 and TRBJ1-4; D gene unclear. The germline V gene has CDR1 SGHVS and CDR2 FNYEAQ. The CDR3 is 12 residues long. Trimming shortened V by 3 bases and J by 6 bases, and 5 bases separated the two germline ends. The CDR3 nucleotides are TGTGCCAGCAGCTTCCTATATGAAAAACTGTTTTTT. This gives the protein CASSFLYEKLFF.